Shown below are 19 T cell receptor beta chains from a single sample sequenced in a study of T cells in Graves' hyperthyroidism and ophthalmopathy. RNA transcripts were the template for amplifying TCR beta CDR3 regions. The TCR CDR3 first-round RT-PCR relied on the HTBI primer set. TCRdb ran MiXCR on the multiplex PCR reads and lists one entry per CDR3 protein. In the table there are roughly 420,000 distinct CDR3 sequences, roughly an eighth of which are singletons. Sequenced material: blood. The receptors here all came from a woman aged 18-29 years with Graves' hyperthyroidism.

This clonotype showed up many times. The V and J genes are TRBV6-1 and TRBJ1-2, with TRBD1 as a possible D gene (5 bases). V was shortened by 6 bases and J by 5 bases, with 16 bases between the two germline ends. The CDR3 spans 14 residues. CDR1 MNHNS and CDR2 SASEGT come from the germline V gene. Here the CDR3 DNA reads TGTGCCAGCAGAAAGGTCAGGGTCGGATATGGCTACACCTTC. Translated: CASRKVRVGYGYTF.

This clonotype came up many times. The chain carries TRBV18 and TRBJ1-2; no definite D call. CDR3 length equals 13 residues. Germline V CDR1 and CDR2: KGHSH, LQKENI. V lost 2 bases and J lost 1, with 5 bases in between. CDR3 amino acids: CASSPEGNYGYTF. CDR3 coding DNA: TGTGCCAGCTCACCAGAGGGTAACTATGGCTACACCTTC.

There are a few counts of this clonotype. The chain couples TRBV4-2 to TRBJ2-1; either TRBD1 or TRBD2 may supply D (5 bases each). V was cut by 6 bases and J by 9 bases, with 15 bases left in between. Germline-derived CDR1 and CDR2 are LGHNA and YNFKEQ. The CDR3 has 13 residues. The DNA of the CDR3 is TGTGCCAGCAGTGGGGGTAATTGGGGTGAGCAGTTCTTC. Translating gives CASSGGNWGEQFF.

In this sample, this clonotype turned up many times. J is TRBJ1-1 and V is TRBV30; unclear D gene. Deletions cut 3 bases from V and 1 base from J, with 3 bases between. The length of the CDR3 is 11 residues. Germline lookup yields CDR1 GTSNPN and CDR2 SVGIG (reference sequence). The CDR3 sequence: CAWRRNTEAFF. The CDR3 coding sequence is TGTGCCTGGAGGAGGAACACTGAAGCTTTCTTT. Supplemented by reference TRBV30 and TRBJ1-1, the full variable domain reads SQTIHQWPATLVQPVGSPLSLECTVEGTSNPNLYWYRQAAGRGLQLLFYSVGIGQISSEVPQNLSASRPQDRQFILSSKKLLLSDSGFYLCAWRRNTEAFFGQGTRLTVV.

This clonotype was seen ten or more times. CDR3 protein: CASSWGTTGPTNEKLFF. DNA for the CDR3: TGCGCCAGCAGCTGGGGGACGACAGGCCCAACTAATGAAAAACTGTTTTTT. The rearrangement links TRBV5-1 to TRBJ1-4; possibly TRBD1 for D (6 bases). Trimming left V 3 bases short and J 0 bases short, with 15 bases between. The length of the CDR3 is 17 residues. Germline lookup yields CDR1 SGHRS and CDR2 YFSETQ. The whole variable domain, filled in from reference TRBV5-1 and TRBJ1-4, reads KAGVTQTPRYLIKTRGQQVTLSCSPISGHRSVSWYQQTPGQGLQFLFEYFSETQRNKGNFPGRFSGRQFSNSRSEMNVSTLELGDSALYLCASSWGTTGPTNEKLFFGSGTQLSVL.

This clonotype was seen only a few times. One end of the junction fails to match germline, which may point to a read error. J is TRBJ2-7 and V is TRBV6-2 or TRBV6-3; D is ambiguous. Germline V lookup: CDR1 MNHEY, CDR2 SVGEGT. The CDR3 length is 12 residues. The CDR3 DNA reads TGTGCCAGCAGTTACTCAGCTTACGAGCAGTGCTTC. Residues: CASSYSAYEQCF.

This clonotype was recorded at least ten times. Written as DNA, the CDR3 is TGTGCCAGCAGTTCCCTACTAGCGGAGGAGGACGAGACCCAGTACTTC. The encoded protein is CASSSLLAEEDETQYF. The rearrangement uses TRBV28 and TRBJ2-5; 8 bases align to TRBD2. The CDR3 extends over 16 amino acids. CDR1 and CDR2 from the germline V gene are MDHEN and SYDVKM. Losses at the gene ends were 4 bases for V and 5 bases for J; bases not matched to a gene: 12.

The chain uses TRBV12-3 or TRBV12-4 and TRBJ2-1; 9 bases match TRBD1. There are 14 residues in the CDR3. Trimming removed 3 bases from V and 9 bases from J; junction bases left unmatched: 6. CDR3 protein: CASSFGTGKSEQFF. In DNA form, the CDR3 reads TGTGCCAGCAGTTTCGGGACAGGGAAAAGTGAGCAGTTCTTC.

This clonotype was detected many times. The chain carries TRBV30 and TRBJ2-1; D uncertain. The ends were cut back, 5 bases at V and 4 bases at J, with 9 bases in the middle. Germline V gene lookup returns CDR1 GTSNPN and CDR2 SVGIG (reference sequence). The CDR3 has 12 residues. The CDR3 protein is CAWGDRYNEQFF. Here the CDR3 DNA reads TGTGCCTGGGGTGACCGGTACAATGAGCAGTTCTTC. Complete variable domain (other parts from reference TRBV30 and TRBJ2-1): SQTIHQWPATLVQPVGSPLSLECTVEGTSNPNLYWYRQAAGRGLQLLFYSVGIGQISSEVPQNLSASRPQDRQFILSSKKLLLSDSGFYLCAWGDRYNEQFFGPGTRLTVL.

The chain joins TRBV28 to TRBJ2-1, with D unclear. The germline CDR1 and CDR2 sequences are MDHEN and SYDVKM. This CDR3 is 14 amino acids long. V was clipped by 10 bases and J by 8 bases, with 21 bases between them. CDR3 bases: TGTGCCACTTCCTCCGACACTCGTGGGGATGAGCAGTTCTTC. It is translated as CATSSDTRGDEQFF.

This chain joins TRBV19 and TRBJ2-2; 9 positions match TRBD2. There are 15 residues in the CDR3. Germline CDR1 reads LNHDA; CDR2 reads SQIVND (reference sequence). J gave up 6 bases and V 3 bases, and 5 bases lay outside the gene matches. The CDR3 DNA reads TGTGCCAGTAGTATTGCGGGAGGGGTGGCCGGGGAGCTGTTTTTT. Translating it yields CASSIAGGVAGELFF.

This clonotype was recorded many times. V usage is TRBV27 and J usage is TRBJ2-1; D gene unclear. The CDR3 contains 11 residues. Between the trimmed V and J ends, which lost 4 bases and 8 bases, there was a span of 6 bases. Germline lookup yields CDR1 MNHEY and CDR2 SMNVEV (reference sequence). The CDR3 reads CASSSRYEQFF. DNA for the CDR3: TGTGCCAGCAGTTCCCGTTATGAGCAGTTCTTC.

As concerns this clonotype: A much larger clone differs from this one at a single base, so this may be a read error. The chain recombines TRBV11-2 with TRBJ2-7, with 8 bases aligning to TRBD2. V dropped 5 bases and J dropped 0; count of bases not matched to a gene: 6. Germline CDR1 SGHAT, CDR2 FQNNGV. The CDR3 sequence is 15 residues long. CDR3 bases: TGTGCCAGCAGCCCAGCGGGGGCCCCCTCCTACGAGCAGTACTTC. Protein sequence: CASSPAGAPSYEQYF.

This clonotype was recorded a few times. The CDR3 coding sequence is TGTGCCAGCAGTGAATGGGACAGGGGCAATCAGCCCCAGCATTTT. It specifies CASSEWDRGNQPQHF. The chain joins TRBV6-1 to TRBJ1-5; 9 nucleotides agree with TRBD1. The V segment lost 2 bases and the J segment 2 bases; nucleotides outside the gene matches: 1. In germline, CDR1 is MNHNS, CDR2 SASEGT. The CDR3 extends over 15 amino acids.

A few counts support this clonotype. The CDR3 DNA follows: TGCAGTGCTTCGGAGTTGGGGGAGCAGTACTTC. Amino acids: CSASELGEQYF. The chain recombines TRBV20-1 with TRBJ2-7; D gene ambiguous. This CDR3 comprises 11 residues. Trimming stripped 5 bases from V and 7 bases from J, with 12 bases between. Germline loops: CDR1 DFQATT, CDR2 SNEGSKA (reference sequence).

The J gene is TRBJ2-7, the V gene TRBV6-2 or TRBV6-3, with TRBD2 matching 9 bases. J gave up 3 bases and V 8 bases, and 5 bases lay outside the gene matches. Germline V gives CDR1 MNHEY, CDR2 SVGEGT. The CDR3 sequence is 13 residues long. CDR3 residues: CASGAGGYYEQYF. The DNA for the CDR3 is TGTGCCAGCGGAGCGGGAGGCTACTACGAGCAGTACTTC.

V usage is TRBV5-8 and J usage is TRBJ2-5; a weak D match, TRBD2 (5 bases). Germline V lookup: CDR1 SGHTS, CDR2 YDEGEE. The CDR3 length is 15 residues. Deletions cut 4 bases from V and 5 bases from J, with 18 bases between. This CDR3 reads CASSPGVLSPETQYF. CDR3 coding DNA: TGTGCCAGCAGCCCCGGGGTCTTGAGCCCCGAGACCCAGTACTTC.

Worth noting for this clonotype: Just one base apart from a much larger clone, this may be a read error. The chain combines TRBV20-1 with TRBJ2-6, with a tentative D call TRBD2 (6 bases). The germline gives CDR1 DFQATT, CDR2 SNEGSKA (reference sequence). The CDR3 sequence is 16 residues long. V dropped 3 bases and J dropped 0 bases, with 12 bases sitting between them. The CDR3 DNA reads TGCAGTGCTAGTGGAGGGCCGCTCTCTGGGGCCAACGTCCTGACTTTC. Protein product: CSASGGPLSGANVLTF.

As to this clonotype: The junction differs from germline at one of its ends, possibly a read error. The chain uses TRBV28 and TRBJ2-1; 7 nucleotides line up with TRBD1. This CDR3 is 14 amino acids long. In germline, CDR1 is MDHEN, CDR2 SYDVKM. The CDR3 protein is CASSTDRLGDEQSF. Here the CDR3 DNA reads TGTGCCAGCAGTACGGACAGGTTGGGCGATGAGCAGTCCTTC.